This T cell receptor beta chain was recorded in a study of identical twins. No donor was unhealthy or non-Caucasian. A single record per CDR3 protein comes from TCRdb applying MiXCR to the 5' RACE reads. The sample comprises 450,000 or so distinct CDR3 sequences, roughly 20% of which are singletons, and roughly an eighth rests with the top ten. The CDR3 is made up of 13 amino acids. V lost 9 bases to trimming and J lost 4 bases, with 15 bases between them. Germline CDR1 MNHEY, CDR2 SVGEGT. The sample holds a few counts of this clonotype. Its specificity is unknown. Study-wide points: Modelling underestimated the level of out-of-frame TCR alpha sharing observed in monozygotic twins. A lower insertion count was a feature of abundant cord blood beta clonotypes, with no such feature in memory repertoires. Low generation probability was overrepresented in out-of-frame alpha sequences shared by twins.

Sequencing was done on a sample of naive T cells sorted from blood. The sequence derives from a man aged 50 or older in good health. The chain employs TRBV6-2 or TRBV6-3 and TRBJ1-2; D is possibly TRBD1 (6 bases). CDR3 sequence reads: CASTGTMIYGYTF. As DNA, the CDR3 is TGTGCCAGTACCGGGACAATGATCTATGGCTACACCTTC.